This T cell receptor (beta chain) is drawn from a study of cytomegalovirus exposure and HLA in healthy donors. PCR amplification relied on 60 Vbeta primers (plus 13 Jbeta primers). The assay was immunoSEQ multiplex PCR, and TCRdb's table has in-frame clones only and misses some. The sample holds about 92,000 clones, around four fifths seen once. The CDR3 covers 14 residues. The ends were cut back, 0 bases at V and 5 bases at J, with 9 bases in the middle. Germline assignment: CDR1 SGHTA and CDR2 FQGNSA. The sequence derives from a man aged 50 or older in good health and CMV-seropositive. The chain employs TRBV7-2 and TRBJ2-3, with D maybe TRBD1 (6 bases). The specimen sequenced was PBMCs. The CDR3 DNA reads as TGTGCCAGCAGCTTAGCGGGGGCCATAGATACGCAGTATTTT. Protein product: CASSLAGAIDTQYF.